The 11 T cell receptor beta chains reported below all come from one sample, sequenced in a study of glioma-infiltrating T cells after dendritic cell vaccination. Libraries were prepared by immunoSEQ multiplex PCR; TCRdb keeps only in-frame clonotypes and omits some of them. The sample yields some 70,000 clones, around 86% seen once. The material sequenced was blood, taken before dendritic cell vaccination. These receptors were collected from a human donor with glioblastoma.

This clone was counted once. This chain connects TRBV10-3 to TRBJ1-1; the D is unclear. Germline V gene sequence: CDR1 ENHRY, CDR2 SYGVKD. V shed 8 bases and J shed 4 bases, with 14 bases lying between them. This CDR3 region has 13 residues. CDR3 in DNA: TGTGCCATCTCCGGTCGGGGAGGCACTGAAGCTTTCTTT. This encodes CAISGRGGTEAFF.

The chain couples TRBV5-6 to TRBJ2-1; 13 positions match TRBD2. The CDR3 covers 16 residues. With 3 bases clipped from V and 4 bases from J, the junction kept 4 bases outside the gene matches. From germline, CDR1 is SGHDT and CDR2 YYEEEE. In nucleotides, the CDR3 is TGTGCCAGCAGCTCAAGACTAGCGGGGGGATACAATGAGCAGTTCTTC. Amino acid sequence: CASSSRLAGGYNEQFF.

V usage is TRBV28 and J usage is TRBJ1-1; perhaps TRBD1 as D (6 bases). The germline gives CDR1 MDHEN, CDR2 SYDVKM. Trimming took off 7 bases at V and 0 bases at J, with 15 bases between the two ends. This CDR3 has 15 amino acids. The CDR3, as DNA: TGTGCCAGCATCACAGGGCTGCTCATGAACACTGAAGCTTTCTTT. It encodes CASITGLLMNTEAFF.

V is TRBV12-5 and J is TRBJ2-7; unclear D gene. The CDR3 is 12 amino acids. Trimming shortened V by 5 bases and J by 6 bases, and 11 bases separated the two germline ends. Germline CDR1 LGHNT, CDR2 FRNRAP. CDR3 DNA sequence: TGTGCTAGTGGTACGCCCTCGGGCGAGCAGTACTTC. Protein product: CASGTPSGEQYF. The entire variable domain, with the rest obtained from reference TRBV12-5 and TRBJ2-7, is as follows: DARVTQTPRHKVTEMGQEVTMRCQPILGHNTVFWYRQTMMQGLELLAYFRNRAPLDDSGMPKDRFSAEMPDATLATLKIQPSEPRDSAVYFCASGTPSGEQYFGPGTRLTVT.

The chain links TRBV7-9 to TRBJ2-2; TRBD2 agrees at 9 bases. The CDR3 is made up of 16 amino acids. From germline, CDR1 is SEHNR and CDR2 FQNEAQ (reference sequence). J gave up 1 base and V 6 bases, and 6 bases lay outside the gene matches. The CDR3 reads CASRYSGGRNTGELFF. Here the CDR3 DNA reads TGTGCCAGCAGATACAGCGGGGGGCGGAACACCGGGGAGCTGTTTTTT.

This clone was counted ten times or more. The chain uses TRBV5-1 and TRBJ1-4, with TRBD1 matching 7 bases. Germline V gene lookup returns CDR1 SGHRS and CDR2 YFSETQ. V lost 3 bases, J lost 7 bases, and 3 bases stayed unmatched. The CDR3 runs to 13 residues. CDR3 protein: CASSSQGSEKLFF. CDR3 in DNA: TGCGCCAGCAGCTCACAGGGGAGTGAAAAACTGTTTTTT. The complete variable domain, with remaining parts taken from reference TRBV5-1 and TRBJ1-4, reads KAGVTQTPRYLIKTRGQQVTLSCSPISGHRSVSWYQQTPGQGLQFLFEYFSETQRNKGNFPGRFSGRQFSNSRSEMNVSTLELGDSALYLCASSSQGSEKLFFGSGTQLSVL.

The J gene is TRBJ2-7, the V gene TRBV2; TRBD2 agrees at 12 bases. V lost 4 bases to trimming and J lost 2 bases; unmatched junction nucleotides: 0. Per germline, CDR1 SNHLY and CDR2 FYNNEI. The CDR3 contains 14 residues. CDR3 loop: CASSGTSGAYEQYF. DNA of the CDR3: TGTGCCAGCAGTGGGACTAGCGGGGCCTACGAGCAGTACTTC.

This clone showed up just once. The chain combines TRBV15 with TRBJ2-1; 9 bases are a match to TRBD2. Trimming took 0 bases from V and 0 from J; bases not matched to a gene: 9. Germline-derived CDR1 and CDR2 are LNHNV and YYDKDF (reference sequence). This CDR3 comprises 19 residues. CDR3 coding DNA: TGTGCCACCAGCAGAGATTCAGCGGGGGGTCGTAGCTCCTACAATGAGCAGTTCTTC. It yields the protein CATSRDSAGGRSSYNEQFF.

The rearrangement links TRBV5-1 to TRBJ2-1, with D perhaps matching TRBD1 (6 bases). Germline V lookup: CDR1 SGHRS, CDR2 YFSETQ. V was trimmed by 3 bases and J by 0 bases, leaving 10 bases between them. The CDR3 covers 15 residues. The CDR3 reads CASSSGQNSYNEQFF. CDR3 DNA sequence: TGCGCCAGCAGCTCAGGACAGAACTCCTACAATGAGCAGTTCTTC.

This clone showed up just once. The J gene is TRBJ1-5, the V gene TRBV18; D uncertain. Trimming cost V 2 bases and J 7 bases, with 15 bases left between them. CDR1 KGHSH and CDR2 LQKENI come from the germline V gene. This CDR3 region has 15 residues. This CDR3 is CASSPKRAESQPQHF. The CDR3 coding sequence is TGTGCCAGCTCACCAAAGAGGGCGGAGAGCCAGCCCCAGCATTTT.

This chain links TRBV11-2 with TRBJ2-7; TRBD2 might be the D (6 bases). The CDR3 runs 15 residues. The V and J ends lost 0 bases and 3 bases respectively, with 12 bases between them. CDR1 is SGHAT and CDR2 is FQNNGV in the germline V gene. The CDR3 DNA reads TGTGCCAGCAGCTTAGATGCGGGGTTATACTACGAGCAGTACTTC. Residues: CASSLDAGLYYEQYF.